This T cell receptor beta chain appears in the sequencing data of a study of T cell responses to AZD1222 COVID-19 vaccine. Study-wide results and caveats: The study found vaccine-associated CD4 TCRs spanning spike, dominant at 160-218 and 743-854. The peak T cell response came first, and repertoires were sampled only after it. Seropositive at baseline were only six AZD1222 recipients. Donors were largely white British and mainly female; clonal diversity was possibly underestimated.

Details on this clone: The target antigen is unknown.

Profiled with immunoSEQ multiplex PCR; TCRdb holds only in-frame clones, not every one. The sample consists of tens of thousands of clones, 75% to 90% of them appearing once. This sequence originates from an adult who received the AZD1222 COVID-19 vaccine. The sequenced sample was peripheral blood, obtained 28 days after the second AZD1222 dose.

Here the CDR3 reads CASSLLVPWGSGNTIYF. The CDR3 bases are TGTGCCAGCAGTTTATTGGTCCCCTGGGGCTCTGGAAACACCATATATTTT. The V and J genes are TRBV28 and TRBJ1-3; D remains unclear. The CDR3 has 17 residues. CDR1 is MDHEN, CDR2 SYDVKM, per germline. Trimming cost V 1 base and J 0 bases, with 13 bases left between them.